The entry that follows covers one TCR beta chain sequence. As yet, its antigen is unknown. The data were obtained in a study of CXCR3-negative and CXCR3-positive naive CD8 T cells. Study results and limitations: TCR interaction strength was inferred from TRB CDR3 physicochemistry, as CD5 matched across naive subsets. Partially decreased CXCR3 expression was recorded after cryopreservation, and fresh PBMCs were used in most assays. For CXCR3-positive naive cells, TRB CDR3s were more hydrophobic than those of CXCR3-negative naive cells.

The CDR3 is 12 residues long. The germline CDR1 and CDR2 sequences are DFQATT and SNEGSKA (reference sequence). By phenotype, naive CD8+ T cells were CD45RO-CCR7+CD27+CD95-. Through 5' RACE with UMI labels, the TRB cDNA libraries were prepared. TCRdb reprocessed the 5' RACE reads, with one entry per CDR3 protein and no DNA. This sample lists tens of thousands of distinct CDR3 sequences; its ten largest clones have roughly 0.48%. The V and J genes are TRBV20-1 and TRBJ1-1. The sequenced material came from naive CXCR3+ CD8+ T cells from blood. As to subset: CD45RO-CCR7+CD27+CD95- naive CD8+ T cells expressing CXCR3 (TNR3+). This TCR was sampled from a human donor in good health. Some clones in this sample may be carry-over from other donors' samples. CDR3 sequence: CSARDRNTEAFF.